This TCR beta chain came from a study of T cell responses to AZD1222 COVID-19 vaccine. Study observations and caveats: Females made up more of the donors, who were largely white British, and clonal diversity may have come out too low.

Generated by immunoSEQ multiplex PCR, the TCRdb table keeps only in-frame clones and is missing some. Here the sample spans some 58,000 clones, more than 75% being singletons. A remark on this clone: Its cognate antigen is unknown.

The sequence came from an adult who received the AZD1222 COVID-19 vaccine. The sample in question was peripheral blood, obtained 28 days after the second AZD1222 dose.

The CDR3 here is CAWRGSADTQYF. The CDR3 nucleotides read TGTGCCTGGAGGGGGAGCGCAGATACGCAGTATTTT. The V call is TRBV30, the J call TRBJ2-3, with D possibly matching TRBD2 (5 bases). Germline loops: CDR1 GTSNPN, CDR2 SVGIG (reference sequence). The CDR3 is 12 residues long. V lost 3 bases and J lost 4, with 8 bases in between.